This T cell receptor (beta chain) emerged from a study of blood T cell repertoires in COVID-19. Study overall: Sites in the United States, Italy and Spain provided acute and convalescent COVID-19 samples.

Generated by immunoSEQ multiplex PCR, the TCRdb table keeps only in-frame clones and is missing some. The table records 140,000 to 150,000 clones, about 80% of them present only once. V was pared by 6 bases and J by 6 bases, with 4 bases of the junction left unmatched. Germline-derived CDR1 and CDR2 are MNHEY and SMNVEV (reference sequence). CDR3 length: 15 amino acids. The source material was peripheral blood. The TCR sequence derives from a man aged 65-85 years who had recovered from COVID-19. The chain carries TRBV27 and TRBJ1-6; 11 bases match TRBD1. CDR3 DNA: TGTGCCAGCAGGAGGACAGGGGGCCGTAATTCACCCCTCCACTTT. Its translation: CASRRTGGRNSPLHF.